This T cell receptor (beta chain) derives from a study of T cells in Graves' hyperthyroidism and ophthalmopathy. Authors of the study amplified TCR beta CDR3 regions from RNA transcripts. During a first-round RT-PCR of the TCR CDR3, the HTBI primer set was used. TCRdb ran MiXCR on the multiplex PCR reads and lists one entry per CDR3 protein. The repertoire holds 640,000 or so distinct CDR3 sequences, with roughly 15% as singletons. V lost 4 bases and J lost 3; bases outside the gene matches: 7. This CDR3 spans 15 amino acids. In its sample, this clonotype was seen many times. The chain combines TRBV12-3 or TRBV12-4 with TRBJ2-7, with TRBD2 matching 9 bases. This receptor was taken from a woman between 40 and 55 years old with Graves' ophthalmopathy. The sample comprised blood. CDR3 residues: CASSSSGRIGYEQYF. DNA for the CDR3: TGTGCCAGCAGTTCCAGCGGGAGGATCGGCTACGAGCAGTACTTC.